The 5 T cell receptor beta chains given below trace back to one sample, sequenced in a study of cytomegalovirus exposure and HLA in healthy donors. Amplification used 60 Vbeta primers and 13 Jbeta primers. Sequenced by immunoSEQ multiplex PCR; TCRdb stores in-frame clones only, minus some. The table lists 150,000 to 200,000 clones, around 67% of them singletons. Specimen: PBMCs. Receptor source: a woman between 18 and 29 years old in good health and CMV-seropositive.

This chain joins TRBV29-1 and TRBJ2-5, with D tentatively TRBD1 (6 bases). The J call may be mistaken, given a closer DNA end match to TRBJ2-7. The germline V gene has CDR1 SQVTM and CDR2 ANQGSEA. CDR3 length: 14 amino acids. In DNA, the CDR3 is TGCAGCGTTGAAGCAGGGGTTAGACGGAACGAGCAGTACTTC. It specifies CSVEAGVRRNEQYF.

In DNA, the CDR3 is TGTGCCAGCTCACCGGGGACAGGGGGAAGAACTGAAGCTTTCTTT. Protein sequence: CASSPGTGGRTEAFF. The V call is TRBV18, the J call TRBJ1-1; 11 bases match TRBD1. CDR1 and CDR2 (germline): KGHSH, LQKENI. The length of the CDR3 is 15 residues. Trimming cost V 3 bases and J 5 bases; bases outside gene matches: 5.

The CDR3, as DNA: TGCGCCAGCAGCCTCCTACCCCGGGGGGGCAATAATGAGCAGTTCTTC. Translated: CASSLLPRGGNNEQFF. This chain connects TRBV5-1 to TRBJ2-1, with TRBD2 matching over 8 bases. The CDR3 runs 16 residues. The junction had 13 bases not matched to a gene; V was cut back by 4 bases and J by 7 bases. Germline-derived CDR1 and CDR2 are SGHRS and YFSETQ.

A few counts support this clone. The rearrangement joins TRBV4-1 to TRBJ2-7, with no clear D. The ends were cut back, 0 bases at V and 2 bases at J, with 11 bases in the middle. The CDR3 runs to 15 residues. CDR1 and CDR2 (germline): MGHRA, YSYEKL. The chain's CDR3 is CASSQDRSQAYEQYF. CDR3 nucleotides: TGCGCCAGCAGCCAAGACCGAAGTCAGGCCTACGAGCAGTACTTC.

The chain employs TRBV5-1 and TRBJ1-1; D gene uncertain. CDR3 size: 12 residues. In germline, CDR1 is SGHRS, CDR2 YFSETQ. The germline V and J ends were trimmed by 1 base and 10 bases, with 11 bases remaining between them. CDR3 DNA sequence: TGCGCCAGCAGCTTGCTACGGGGTTTAGCTTTCTTT. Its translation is CASSLLRGLAFF.